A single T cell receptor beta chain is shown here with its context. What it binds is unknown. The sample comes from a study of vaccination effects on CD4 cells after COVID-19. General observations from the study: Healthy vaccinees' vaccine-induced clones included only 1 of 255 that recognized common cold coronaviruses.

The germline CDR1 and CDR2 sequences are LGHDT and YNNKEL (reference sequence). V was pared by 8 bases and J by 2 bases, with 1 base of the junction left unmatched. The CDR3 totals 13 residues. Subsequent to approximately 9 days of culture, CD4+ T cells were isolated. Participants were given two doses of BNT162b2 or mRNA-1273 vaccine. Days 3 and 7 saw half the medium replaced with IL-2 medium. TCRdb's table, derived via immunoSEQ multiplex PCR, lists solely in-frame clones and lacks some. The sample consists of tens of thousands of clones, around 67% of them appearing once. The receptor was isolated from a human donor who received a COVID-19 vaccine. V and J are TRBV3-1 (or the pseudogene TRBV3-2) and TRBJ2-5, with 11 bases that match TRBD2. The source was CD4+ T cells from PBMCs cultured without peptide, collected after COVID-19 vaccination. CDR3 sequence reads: CASRLAGQETQYF. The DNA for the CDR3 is TGTGCCAGCCGACTAGCGGGACAAGAGACCCAGTACTTC.